This T cell receptor (beta chain) stems from a study of Ad26.COV2.S vaccination and SARS-CoV-2 variants. Whole-study context: Participants got Ad26.COV2.S intramuscularly, once or twice 56 days apart. Study-level results: Substantial breadth was reported for post-vaccination spike-specific CD8+ and CD4+ T cells. Assessments of TCR breadth and depth may have underestimated the total T cell responses.

Produced via immunoSEQ multiplex PCR; TCRdb's table is partial and in-frame only. The data show 450,000 to 550,000 clones, about 88% seen once. Comments on this clone: No antigen is known for it.

This sample's treatment: 15 to 20 received Ad26.COV2.S at low or high dose, single or two shots; several received placebo; per-sample allocation not given. Sample collection was performed on day 63 after the first vaccine or placebo injection. It was Wuhan-strain SARS-CoV-2 spike that the Ad26 vaccine vector expressed. Germline V CDR1 and CDR2: GTSNPN, SVGIG (reference sequence). The CDR3 loop spans 13 amino acids. V was pared by 4 bases and J by 0 bases, with 7 bases between. This receptor was obtained from a person aged 18-60 years who received the Ad26.COV2.S COVID-19 vaccine or a placebo. This chain joins TRBV30 and TRBJ1-3; D uncertain. Material: peripheral blood, obtained in a trial of Ad26.COV2.S vaccine versus placebo. This chain's CDR3 is CAWTRRSGNTIYF. CDR3 DNA: TGTGCCTGGACACGGCGCTCTGGAAACACCATATATTTT. The variable domain in full, completed from reference TRBV30 and TRBJ1-3, reads SQTIHQWPATLVQPVGSPLSLECTVEGTSNPNLYWYRQAAGRGLQLLFYSVGIGQISSEVPQNLSASRPQDRQFILSSKKLLLSDSGFYLCAWTRRSGNTIYFGEGSWLTVV.